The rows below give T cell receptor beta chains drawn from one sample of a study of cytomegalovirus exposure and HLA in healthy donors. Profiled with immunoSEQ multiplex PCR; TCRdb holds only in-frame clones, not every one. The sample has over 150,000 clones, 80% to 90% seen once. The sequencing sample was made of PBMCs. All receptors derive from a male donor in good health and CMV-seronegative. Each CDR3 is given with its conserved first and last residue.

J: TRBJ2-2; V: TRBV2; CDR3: CARATSGRSGELFF
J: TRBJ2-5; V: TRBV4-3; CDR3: CASSQDTGGSETQYF
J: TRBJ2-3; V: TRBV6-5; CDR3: CASKSGGADTQYF
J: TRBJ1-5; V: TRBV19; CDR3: CVSMRTGLNQPQHF
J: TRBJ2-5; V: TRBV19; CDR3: CASSTTDSQETQYF
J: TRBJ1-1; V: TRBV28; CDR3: CASSLSGGAGTEAFF
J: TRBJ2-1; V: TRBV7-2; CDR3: CASSIHSNEQFF
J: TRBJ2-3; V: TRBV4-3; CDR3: CASSQVPITLAGVEWAPDTQYF
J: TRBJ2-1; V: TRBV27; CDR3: CASSLTTGRNEQFF
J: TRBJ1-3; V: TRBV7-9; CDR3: CASRGRRSSGNTIYF
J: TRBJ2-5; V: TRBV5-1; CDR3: CASSPLTGVQETQYF
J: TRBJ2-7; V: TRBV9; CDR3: CAPRTGVVPTYEQYF
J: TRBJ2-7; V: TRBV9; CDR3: CASSPWGGSSYEQYF
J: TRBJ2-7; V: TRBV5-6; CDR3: CASSLRRPPSYEQYF
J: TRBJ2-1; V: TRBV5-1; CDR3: CASSPPVKYNEQFF
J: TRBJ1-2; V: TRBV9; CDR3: CASSDPYQSGYPF
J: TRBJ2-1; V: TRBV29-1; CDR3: CSVEQQVLALEQFF
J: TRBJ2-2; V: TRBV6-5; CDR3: CASSPGAGELFF
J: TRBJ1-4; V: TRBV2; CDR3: CASSKRTPANEKLFF
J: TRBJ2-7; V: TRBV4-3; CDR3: CASSQRLAGDYEQYF
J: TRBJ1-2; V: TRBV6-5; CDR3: CATGTGARVGYTF
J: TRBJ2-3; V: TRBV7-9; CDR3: CASSESGEQGARASDTQYF
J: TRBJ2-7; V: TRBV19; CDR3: CASGDRGDEQYF
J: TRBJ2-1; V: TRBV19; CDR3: CASSPTSGVYNEQFF
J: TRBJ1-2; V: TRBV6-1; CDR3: CASSSSGGLYGYTF